This TCR beta chain was documented in a study of blood T cell repertoires in COVID-19. Per the authors' pipeline: Nucleated cell counts were estimated from reference gene primer amplification. Only in-frame clones appear in the TCRdb table, and some are missing; sequencing was by immunoSEQ multiplex PCR. The V and J calls and the clone size are those of that table, but D and trimming were determined from the DNA. This table has about 200,000 clones, around nine tenths appearing once. The V gene's germline CDR1 is SGDLS and CDR2 YYNGEE. V gave up 2 bases and J gave up 6 bases; unmatched junction bases: 4. CDR3 length equals 13 residues.

The rearrangement links TRBV9 to TRBJ1-2; 7 bases agree with TRBD1. Sequenced input: peripheral blood. This receptor was taken from a man between 60 and 75 years old who had recovered from COVID-19. The CDR3 coding sequence is TGTGCCAGCAGCGTTGAACAGGGGCATGGCTACACCTTC. This translates into CASSVEQGHGYTF.